The clone carrying this TCR beta chain was seen only a few times. The data originate from a study of identifying expanded T cells in peripheral blood. Generated by immunoSEQ multiplex PCR, the TCRdb table keeps only in-frame clones and is missing some. This sample has approximately 110,000 clones; around 90% occur once, and the top ten carry 8.4%. The source material was blood. The TCR was taken from a person aged 18 to 70 in good health.

For the CDR3, the DNA is TGTGCCAGCAGTGACTCCGGGGGAAGCTACACCTTC. Its protein is CASSDSGGSYTF. V usage is TRBV6-4 and J usage is TRBJ1-2; possible D gene TRBD1, 5 bases. Germline CDR1 MRHNA, CDR2 SNTAGT. Trimming removed 0 bases at V and 9 bases at J, with 8 bases between. The CDR3 spans 12 residues.